A single sample gave rise to the 25 T cell receptor beta chains below, sequenced in a study of beta chain features in type 1 diabetes. Reverse transcribing all isolated RNA meant expressed TCRB transcripts were sequenced. The repertoire was sequenced with immunoSEQ multiplex PCR; TCRdb's copy has only in-frame clones and lacks some. This sample yields roughly 150,000 clones, of which approximately 12% are seen a single time; 2% to 2.5% belongs to the top ten. The specimen was central memory CD4+ T cells from blood. These receptors originate from a man between 18 and 29 years old in good health.

The chain couples TRBV7-2 to TRBJ2-7; D assignment may be TRBD1 or TRBD2 (6 bases each). Germline V gene data show CDR1 as SGHTA and CDR2 as FQGNSA. The CDR3 has 16 residues. Trimming pared 7 bases from V and 2 bases from J, leaving 21 bases between. CDR3 in amino acids: CASNAQVGGGTYEQYF. In DNA, the CDR3 is TGTGCCAGCAACGCCCAGGTCGGGGGCGGCACCTACGAGCAGTACTTC. The full variable domain, in which reference TRBV7-2 and TRBJ2-7 provide the parts outside the CDR3, is GAGVSQSPSNKVTEKGKDVELRCDPISGHTALYWYRQSLGQGLEFLIYFQGNSAPDKSGLPSDRFSAERTGGSVSTLTIQRTQQEDSAVYLCASNAQVGGGTYEQYFGPGTRLTVT.

This clone appeared a few times. The gene calls are TRBV18 and TRBJ2-6; perhaps TRBD1 as D (6 bases). Trimming removed 8 bases at V and 4 bases at J, with 21 bases between. The CDR3 consists of 17 residues. CDR1 KGHSH and CDR2 LQKENI come from the germline V gene. The CDR3: CASTLTVTGTGANVLTF. The CDR3 DNA reads TGTGCCAGCACACTAACAGTGACAGGTACCGGGGCCAACGTCCTGACTTTC.

This clone was seen more than once but under ten times. This chain connects TRBV5-5 to TRBJ2-3; D unclear. V dropped 0 bases and J dropped 0 bases, with 11 bases sitting between them. CDR1 is SGHKS, CDR2 YYEKEE, per germline (reference sequence). The CDR3 contains 16 residues. The CDR3 DNA sequence: TGTGCCAGCAGCTTGGTCGCTAGGAGAAGCACAGATACGCAGTATTTT. Translation: CASSLVARRSTDTQYF.

V usage is TRBV18 and J usage is TRBJ2-4; D is undetermined. The CDR3 extends over 13 amino acids. Trimming stripped 0 bases from V and 3 bases from J, with 3 bases between. Germline V gene sequence: CDR1 KGHSH, CDR2 LQKENI. CDR3 loop: CASSPPGKNIQYF. CDR3 coding DNA: TGTGCCAGCTCACCACCTGGCAAAAACATTCAGTACTTC.

This clone was picked up a small number of times. The chain combines TRBV6-5 with TRBJ1-1; 7 nucleotides line up with TRBD1. V shed 4 bases and J 5 bases; nucleotides not matched to a gene: 7. This CDR3 is built from 14 residues. Germline V gene sequence: CDR1 MNHEY, CDR2 SVGAGI. CDR3 protein: CASSSGQRRTEAFF. The CDR3 DNA reads as TGTGCCAGCAGTTCGGGACAGCGAAGGACTGAAGCTTTCTTT.

Only a few counts were recorded for this clone. The chain uses TRBV14 and TRBJ2-4, with 13 bases identical to TRBD2. The CDR3 runs 16 residues. Germline trimming cut 1 base from V and 11 bases from J; bases unmatched to any gene: 8. Germline lookup yields CDR1 SGHDN and CDR2 FVKESK. The CDR3: CASSQGTSGRSVFQYF. CDR3 DNA: TGTGCCAGCAGCCAAGGGACTAGCGGGAGATCTGTCTTTCAGTACTTC.

This rearrangement joins TRBV2 to TRBJ1-2, with 7 positions matching TRBD1. The V segment lost 9 bases and the J segment 2 bases; nucleotides outside the gene matches: 6. This CDR3 is 13 amino acids long. Germline V gene sequence: CDR1 SNHLY, CDR2 FYNNEI. The CDR3 DNA is TGTGCCAGTTCAAGGGACAGCAACTATGGCTACACCTTC. Its protein is CASSRDSNYGYTF.

In this sample, this clone turned up a few times. The V call is TRBV7-2, the J call TRBJ1-1; a possible D gene is TRBD1 (6 bases). Trimming removed 7 bases at V and 4 bases at J, with 16 bases between. Germline V gives CDR1 SGHTA, CDR2 FQGNSA. The CDR3 consists of 14 residues. As DNA, the CDR3 is TGTGCCAGCACCCATGGGGGCGCGGCCACTGAAGCTTTCTTT. It codes for CASTHGGAATEAFF.

This clone has more than one count but fewer than ten. Other DNA variants within this sample encode the same CDR3. The chain is built from TRBV28 and TRBJ2-7; 9 nucleotides match TRBD2. CDR3 length: 15 amino acids. The trim removed 5 bases at V and 1 base at J, leaving 6 bases unmatched. Per germline, CDR1 MDHEN and CDR2 SYDVKM. CDR3 DNA: TGTGCCAGCAGTCTGCGACTAGCGGTTTCCTACGAGCAGTACTTC. Translation: CASSLRLAVSYEQYF.

This rearrangement joins TRBV7-2 to TRBJ1-4; TRBD1 aligns across 8 bases. The length of the CDR3 is 14 residues. Germline lookup yields CDR1 SGHTA and CDR2 FQGNSA. The trim removed 6 bases at V and 8 bases at J, leaving 8 bases unmatched. The chain's CDR3 is CASSRGTGIEKLFF. CDR3 in DNA: TGTGCCAGCAGTCGCGGGACAGGCATCGAAAAACTGTTTTTT.

The chain couples TRBV7-9 to TRBJ2-7, with TRBD2 matching 7 bases. CDR1 is SEHNR and CDR2 is FQNEAQ in the germline V gene (reference sequence). Losses at the gene ends were 5 bases for V and 6 bases for J; bases not matched to a gene: 25. The CDR3 contains 19 residues. CDR3: CASSLGTNTRGLPLLEQYF. In nucleotides, the CDR3 is TGTGCCAGCAGCCTCGGGACCAACACCCGGGGACTACCCCTCCTCGAGCAGTACTTC. Based on the CDR3 plus reference TRBV7-9 and TRBJ2-7, the full variable domain is DTGVSQNPRHKITKRGQNVTFRCDPISEHNRLYWYRQTLGQGPEFLTYFQNEAQLEKSRLLSDRFSAERPKGSFSTLEIQRTEQGDSAMYLCASSLGTNTRGLPLLEQYFGPGTRLTVT.

This clone turned up a few times. The V call is TRBV9, the J call TRBJ1-3, with D perhaps TRBD1 (6 bases). Per the germline V gene, CDR1 is SGDLS and CDR2 is YYNGEE. The CDR3 is 16 amino acids. The V and J ends lost 4 bases and 4 bases respectively, with 18 bases between them. The CDR3 bases are TGTGCCAGCAGCTCGGGAGGACAGCGGGCCGGAAACACCATATATTTT. Its protein product is CASSSGGQRAGNTIYF.

This chain's CDR3 is CASSQTGGLSEQFF. The DNA of the CDR3 is TGTGCCAGCAGCCAGACAGGGGGGCTGAGTGAGCAGTTCTTC. The rearrangement links TRBV7-2 to TRBJ2-1; 9 bases match TRBD1. Germline V gene lookup returns CDR1 SGHTA and CDR2 FQGNSA. The junction had 8 bases not matched to a gene; V was cut back by 5 bases and J by 9 bases. CDR3 length equals 14 residues.

J is TRBJ2-3 and V is TRBV28; 9 bases match TRBD2. V lost 4 bases to trimming and J lost 4 bases; unmatched junction nucleotides: 12. The CDR3 is 17 residues long. CDR1 is MDHEN and CDR2 is SYDVKM in the germline V gene. CDR3: CASSSPHLAGFADTQYF. Written as DNA, the CDR3 is TGTGCCAGCAGTTCCCCGCACCTAGCGGGATTCGCAGATACGCAGTATTTT.

The V and J genes are TRBV7-2 and TRBJ2-7, with TRBD2 identical over 14 bases. J gave up 5 bases and V 1 base, and 7 bases lay outside the gene matches. Germline V gives CDR1 SGHTA, CDR2 FQGNSA. CDR3 length equals 17 residues. The CDR3 region is CASSLVRTSGRSNEQYF. The CDR3 nucleotides are TGTGCCAGCAGCTTAGTTAGGACTAGCGGGAGGTCTAACGAGCAGTACTTC.

The chain recombines TRBV10-3 with TRBJ1-5; 7 nucleotides line up with TRBD1. J gave up 9 bases and V 2 bases, and 4 bases lay outside the gene matches. The germline V gene encodes CDR1 ENHRY and CDR2 SYGVKD. The CDR3 extends over 13 amino acids. Here the CDR3 reads CAISEDRDGPQHF. The CDR3, as DNA: TGTGCCATCAGTGAGGACAGGGATGGGCCCCAGCATTTT.

This clone was seen a handful of times. This chain uses TRBV19 with TRBJ1-2; unclear D gene. The CDR3 consists of 12 residues. Trimming removed 6 bases from V and 3 bases from J, with 8 bases in between. The germline CDR1 and CDR2 sequences are LNHDA and SQIVND (reference sequence). The CDR3 spells CASRFRDYGYTF. In DNA, the CDR3 is TGTGCCAGTAGATTCAGAGACTATGGCTACACCTTC.

This clone was seen ten or more times. V usage is TRBV7-2 and J usage is TRBJ1-1; maybe TRBD1 (6 bases). Germline values: CDR1 SGHTA, CDR2 FQGNSA. The CDR3 runs 15 residues. V shed 7 bases and J shed 5 bases, with 20 bases lying between them. CDR3 in amino acids: CASTSRAGAGTEAFF. CDR3 nucleotides: TGTGCCAGCACCTCTAGGGCAGGGGCTGGGACTGAAGCTTTCTTT.

The rearrangement uses TRBV10-3 and TRBJ2-1; tentatively, D is TRBD2 (5 bases). The CDR3 sequence is 12 residues long. Germline CDR1 ENHRY, CDR2 SYGVKD. V was clipped by 11 bases and J by 9 bases, with 17 bases between them. The CDR3 DNA reads as TGTGCCGGGTCCGGGGTGGAGAGTGAGCAGTTCTTC. Amino acids: CAGSGVESEQFF.

This clone was counted between two and nine times. V gene TRBV10-3 combines with J gene TRBJ2-5; D is possibly TRBD1 or TRBD2 (6 bases each). The CDR3 extends over 13 amino acids. Germline CDR1 ENHRY, CDR2 SYGVKD. Trimming stripped 10 bases from V and 4 bases from J, with 16 bases between. CDR3 amino acids: CATLSGAGETQYF. For the CDR3, the DNA is TGTGCCACCCTCTCGGGGGCGGGAGAGACCCAGTACTTC.

This clone was observed a handful of times. The V gene is TRBV29-1, the J gene TRBJ2-3; 9 bases are a match to TRBD1. Germline CDR1 is SQVTM and CDR2 is ANQGSEA. CDR3 length: 14 amino acids. V was pared by 7 bases and J by 3 bases, with 8 bases of the junction left unmatched. In DNA form, the CDR3 reads TGCAGCGCTCTGGACAGGGGAAGAACAGATACGCAGTATTTT. Translating gives CSALDRGRTDTQYF.

This clone has more than one count but fewer than ten. Written as DNA, the CDR3 is TGCAGCGTTAGCTGGGTTCGAACCGGGGAGCTGTTTTTT. Its translation: CSVSWVRTGELFF. The rearrangement uses TRBV29-1 and TRBJ2-2; D gene unclear. V lost 5 bases and J lost 5, with 12 bases in between. This CDR3 has 13 residues. Looked up from germline, CDR1 is SQVTM and CDR2 is ANQGSEA.

Concerning this clone itself: One base separates it from a far larger clone, so it is likely a read error. The V gene is TRBV9, the J gene TRBJ2-1; D perhaps matches TRBD1 (8 bases). Germline values: CDR1 SGDLS, CDR2 YYNGEE. The CDR3 extends over 16 amino acids. Trimming pared 4 bases from V and 7 bases from J, leaving 21 bases between. This chain's CDR3 is CASSPQNRGGGNEQFF. Here the CDR3 DNA reads TGTGCCAGCAGCCCCCAGAACAGGGGGGGTGGGAATGAGCAGTTCTTC.

This clone was counted only a few times. The chain recombines TRBV30 with TRBJ2-7; tentative D call: TRBD1 (6 bases). The germline gives CDR1 GTSNPN, CDR2 SVGIG (reference sequence). V lost 3 bases to trimming and J lost 6 bases, with 12 bases between them. CDR3 length equals 12 residues. CDR3 nucleotides: TGTGCCTGGAGGGGGGCCCGACTCGAGCAGTACTTC. Translating it yields CAWRGARLEQYF.

This clone has just a few counts. The chain couples TRBV7-2 to TRBJ2-1, with a possible D match to TRBD2 (6 bases). Trimming cost V 2 bases and J 0 bases, with 14 bases left between them. CDR1 and CDR2 from the germline V gene are SGHTA and FQGNSA. The CDR3 has 17 residues. Written as DNA, the CDR3 is TGTGCCAGCAGCTTAAAACCGGCGGGAAGCTCCTACAATGAGCAGTTCTTC. Encoded protein: CASSLKPAGSSYNEQFF.